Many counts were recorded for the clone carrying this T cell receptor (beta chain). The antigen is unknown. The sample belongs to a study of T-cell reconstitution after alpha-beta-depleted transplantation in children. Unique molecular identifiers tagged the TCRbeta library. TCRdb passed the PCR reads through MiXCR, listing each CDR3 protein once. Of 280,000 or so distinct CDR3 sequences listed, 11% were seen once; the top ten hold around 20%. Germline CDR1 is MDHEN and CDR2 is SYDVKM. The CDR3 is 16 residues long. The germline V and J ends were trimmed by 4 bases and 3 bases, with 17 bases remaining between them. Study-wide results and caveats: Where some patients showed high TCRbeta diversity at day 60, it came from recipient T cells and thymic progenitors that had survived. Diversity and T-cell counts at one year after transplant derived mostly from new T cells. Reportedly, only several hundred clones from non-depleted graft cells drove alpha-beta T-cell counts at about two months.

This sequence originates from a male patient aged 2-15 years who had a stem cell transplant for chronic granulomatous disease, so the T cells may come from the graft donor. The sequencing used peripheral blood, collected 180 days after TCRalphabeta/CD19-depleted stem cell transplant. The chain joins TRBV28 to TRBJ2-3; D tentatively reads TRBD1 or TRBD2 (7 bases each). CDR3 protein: CASSSRGGQTTDTQYF. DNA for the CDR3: TGTGCCAGCAGTTCTAGGGGGGGACAGACTACAGATACGCAGTATTTT.